The clone carrying this T cell receptor (beta chain) was observed at least ten times. The identical CDR3 is also encoded by other nucleotide sequences in the sample. The data were taken from a study of blood T cell repertoires in COVID-19. Original processing methods: The assay estimated nucleated cells by amplifying reference gene primers. Produced via immunoSEQ multiplex PCR; TCRdb's table is partial and in-frame only. V, J and clone size derive from that table, while D and trimming were established from the DNA sequence. This sample has approximately 230,000 clones, with 80% to 90% found just once. Per germline, CDR1 KGHSH and CDR2 LQKENI. This CDR3 spans 14 amino acids. Trimming pared 2 bases from V and 0 bases from J, leaving 8 bases between.

This chain uses TRBV18 with TRBJ2-7; D remains ambiguous. The TCR comes from an elderly man with acute or convalescent COVID-19. The sequenced sample was peripheral blood. The CDR3 region is CASSPGQSSYEQYF. The DNA for the CDR3 is TGTGCCAGCTCACCAGGGCAGTCCTCCTACGAGCAGTACTTC.